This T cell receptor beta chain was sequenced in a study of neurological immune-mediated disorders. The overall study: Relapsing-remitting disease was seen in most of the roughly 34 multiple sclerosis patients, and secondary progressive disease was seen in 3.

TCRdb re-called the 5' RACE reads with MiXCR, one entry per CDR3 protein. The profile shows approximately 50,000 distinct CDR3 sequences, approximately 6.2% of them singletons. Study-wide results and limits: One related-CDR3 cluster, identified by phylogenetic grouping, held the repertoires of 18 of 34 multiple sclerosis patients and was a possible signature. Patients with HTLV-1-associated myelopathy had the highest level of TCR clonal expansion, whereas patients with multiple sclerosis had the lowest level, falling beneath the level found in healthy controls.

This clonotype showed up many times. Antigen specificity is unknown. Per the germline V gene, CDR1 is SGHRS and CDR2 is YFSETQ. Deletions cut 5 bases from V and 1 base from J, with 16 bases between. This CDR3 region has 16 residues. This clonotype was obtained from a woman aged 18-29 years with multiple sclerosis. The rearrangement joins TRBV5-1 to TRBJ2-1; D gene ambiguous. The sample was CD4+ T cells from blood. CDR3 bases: TGCGCCAGCAGTCCTACATCAACGGTTTCCTACAATGAGCAGTTCTTC. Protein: CASSPTSTVSYNEQFF.